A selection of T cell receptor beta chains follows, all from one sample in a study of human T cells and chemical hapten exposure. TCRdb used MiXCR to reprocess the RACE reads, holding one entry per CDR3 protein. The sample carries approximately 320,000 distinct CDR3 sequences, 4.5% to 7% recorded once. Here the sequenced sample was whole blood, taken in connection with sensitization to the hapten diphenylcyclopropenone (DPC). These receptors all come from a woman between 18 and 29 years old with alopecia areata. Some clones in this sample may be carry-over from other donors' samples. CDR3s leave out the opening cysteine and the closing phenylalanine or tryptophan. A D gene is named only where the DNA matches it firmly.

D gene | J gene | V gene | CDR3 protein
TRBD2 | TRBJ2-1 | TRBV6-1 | ASSLGTRKRNEQF
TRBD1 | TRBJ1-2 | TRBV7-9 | ASSYTGAPFYGYT
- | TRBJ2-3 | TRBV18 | ASSPSGTPTDTQY
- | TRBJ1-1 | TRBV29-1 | SVREPMNTEAF
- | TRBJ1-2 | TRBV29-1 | SVDQTVNYGYT
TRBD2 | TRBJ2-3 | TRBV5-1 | ASSSDSGAPTDTQY
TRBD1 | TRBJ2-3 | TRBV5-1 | ASSSRTGPDTQY
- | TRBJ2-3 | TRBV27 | ASSFVWTDTQY
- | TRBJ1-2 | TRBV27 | ASSLSGGTYGYT
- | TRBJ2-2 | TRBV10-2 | ASTWAGELF
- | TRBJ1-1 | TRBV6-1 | ASSVDSLLNTEAF
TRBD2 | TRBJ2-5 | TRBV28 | ASSPDGGDQETQY
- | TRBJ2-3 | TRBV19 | ASSGLASATQY
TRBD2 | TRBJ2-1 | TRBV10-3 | AIRGTSDYNEQF
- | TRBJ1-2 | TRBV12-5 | ASGLGYGYT
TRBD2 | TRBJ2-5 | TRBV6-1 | ASSRNSGAQETQY
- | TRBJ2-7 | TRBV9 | ASSVDAGASYEQY
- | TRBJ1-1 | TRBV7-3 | ASSFTIQEPMNTEAF
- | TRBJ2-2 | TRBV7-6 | ASIQTGPGTGELF
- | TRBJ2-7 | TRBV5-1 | ASSYQGYSSEQY
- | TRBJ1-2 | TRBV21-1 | ATRPNFWNDYGYT
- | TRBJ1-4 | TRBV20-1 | SARSGAFVGEKLF
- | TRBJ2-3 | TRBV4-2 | ASSQDLGDGNTDTQY
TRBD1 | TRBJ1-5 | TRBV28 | ASSLGGDRGYYSNQPQH
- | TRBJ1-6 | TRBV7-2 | ASSLDGSPLH
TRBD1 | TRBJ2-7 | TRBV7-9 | ASSGPGTVGYEQY
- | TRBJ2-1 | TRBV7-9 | ASSLGDIRGDEQF
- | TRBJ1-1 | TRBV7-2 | ASSLVSNMNTEAF
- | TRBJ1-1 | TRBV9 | ASTEGDWGTEAF
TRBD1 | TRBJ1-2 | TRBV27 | ASSRQGRYGYT
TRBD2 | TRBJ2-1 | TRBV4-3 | ASSQDGGGTYNEQF
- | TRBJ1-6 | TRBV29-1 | SVKEVDYYNSPLH
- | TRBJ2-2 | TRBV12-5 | ASGLASGGAGELF
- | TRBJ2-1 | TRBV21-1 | ASHRDGSSYNEQF
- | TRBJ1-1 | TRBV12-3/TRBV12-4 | ASSFGPGGTNTEAF
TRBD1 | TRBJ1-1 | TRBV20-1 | SARDFEDRGQSLNTEAF
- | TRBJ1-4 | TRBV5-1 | ASSPPGDEKLF
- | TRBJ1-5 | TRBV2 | ASSEVHRSNQPQH
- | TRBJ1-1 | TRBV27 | ASSSVGPNTEAF
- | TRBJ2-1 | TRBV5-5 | ASSLELRSGEQF
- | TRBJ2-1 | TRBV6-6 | ASSSRQSYNEQF
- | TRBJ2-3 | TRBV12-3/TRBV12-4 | ASNLQGSGTDTQY
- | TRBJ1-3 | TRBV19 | ASSRVDTGGNTIY
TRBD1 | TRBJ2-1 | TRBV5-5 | ASSRGQVFNEQF
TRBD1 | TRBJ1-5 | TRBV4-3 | ASSQEWGTEPQH
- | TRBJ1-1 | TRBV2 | ASRGTGGTTEAF
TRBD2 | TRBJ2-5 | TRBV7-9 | ASSGRASGAETQY
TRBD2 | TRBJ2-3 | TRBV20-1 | SASGTSLTDTQY
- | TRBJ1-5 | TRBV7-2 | ASSLDGAGGSNQPQH
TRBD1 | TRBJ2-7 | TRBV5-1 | ASSLAPRTGGDEQY
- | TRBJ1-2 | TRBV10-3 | AISGNRANYGYT
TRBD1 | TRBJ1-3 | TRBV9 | ASSVYADRGYGNTIY
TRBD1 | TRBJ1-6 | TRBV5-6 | ASSTGTGGISPLH
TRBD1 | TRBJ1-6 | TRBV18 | ASSEQGFNSPLH